Listed below are T cell receptor beta chains from one sample, sequenced in a study of control samples from healthy donors and cancer patients. Measured with immunoSEQ multiplex PCR; TCRdb has only the in-frame clones, and not every one. The sample lists fewer than 200,000 clones, nearly 90% occurring once. Sequenced sample: blood. The origin of the receptors is a woman between 50 and 59 years old in good health. CDR3s leave out the opening cysteine and the closing phenylalanine or tryptophan. Size is omitted from some rows. Given values are once, few, many or a class for expanded clones.

ASRVTTGELF,-,TRBJ2-2,TRBV28
ASSKQPGQGGELF,-,TRBJ2-2,TRBV5-1
ASPWGLLETQY,once,TRBJ2-5,TRBV4-2
ASSLTSGAASGANVLT,-,TRBJ2-6,TRBV28
PLRAETSTDTQY,-,TRBJ2-3,TRBV7-3
ASSLQAAGETQY,once,TRBJ2-5,TRBV3-1/TRBV3-2
ASSYRWDRGSDEQY,-,TRBJ2-7,TRBV6-2/TRBV6-3
ASSLNRNQPQH,-,TRBJ1-5,TRBV5-4
ASSPGYQTGSIIYGYT,-,TRBJ1-2,TRBV18
ASSSGLAGGNEQF,-,TRBJ2-1,TRBV7-2
ASSLVPGTEGNTIY,once,TRBJ1-3,TRBV5-4